These 3 T cell receptor beta chains were sequenced from one sample in a study of blood T cell repertoires in COVID-19. The assay was immunoSEQ multiplex PCR, and TCRdb's table has in-frame clones only and misses some. The sample lists approximately 140,000 clones, 82% seen once, with over 12% in the top ten. Sequencing was performed on peripheral blood. The receptors derive from a human donor with acute or convalescent COVID-19. The donor label of this sample is uncertain.

The chain carries TRBV11-2 and TRBJ1-4; D is undetermined. Germline-derived CDR1 and CDR2 are SGHAT and FQNNGV. The CDR3 extends over 13 amino acids. V lost 3 bases to trimming and J lost 13 bases, with 15 bases between them. The CDR3 DNA reads as TGTGCCAGCAGCTTGGAGCCCGGAGGAGGACTGTTTTTT. Residues: CASSLEPGGGLFF.

This clone was seen just once. The J gene is TRBJ1-5, the V gene TRBV10-3; 8 bases align to TRBD1. V shed 5 bases, J shed 1 base, and the junction held 7 bases outside the gene matches. The V gene's germline CDR1 is ENHRY and CDR2 SYGVKD. This CDR3 has 16 amino acids. CDR3 bases: TGTGCCATCAGTAAGGGACAGGAGAGAAGCAATCAGCCCCAGCATTTT. Translation: CAISKGQERSNQPQHF.

This chain links TRBV14 with TRBJ2-1; TRBD1 matches 9 bases. The V and J ends lost 4 bases and 7 bases, in that order; junction bases with no gene match: 2. CDR1 and CDR2 (germline): SGHDN, FVKESK. This CDR3 region has 13 residues. CDR3 amino acids: CASSRGTGNEQFF. CDR3 DNA: TGTGCCAGCAGCCGGGGGACAGGGAATGAGCAGTTCTTC.